This T cell receptor beta chain was sequenced during a study of cytomegalovirus exposure and HLA in healthy donors. The CDR3 consists of 15 residues. Germline-derived CDR1 and CDR2 are MDHEN and SYDVKM. The V gene lost 2 bases and the J gene lost 1 base, with 8 bases spanning the gap. Method: immunoSEQ multiplex PCR; TCRdb's copy keeps in-frame clones and lacks some. The data show about 360,000 clones, with approximately 90% seen just once and roughly 0.75% held by the top ten. The rearrangement joins TRBV28 to TRBJ2-2; D is uncertain. The sequence came from a woman aged 18-29 years in good health and CMV-seronegative. Sequenced sample: PBMCs. The CDR3 protein is CASSLRRMNTGELFF. In nucleotides, the CDR3 is TGTGCCAGCAGTTTACGGCGGATGAACACCGGGGAGCTGTTTTTT.